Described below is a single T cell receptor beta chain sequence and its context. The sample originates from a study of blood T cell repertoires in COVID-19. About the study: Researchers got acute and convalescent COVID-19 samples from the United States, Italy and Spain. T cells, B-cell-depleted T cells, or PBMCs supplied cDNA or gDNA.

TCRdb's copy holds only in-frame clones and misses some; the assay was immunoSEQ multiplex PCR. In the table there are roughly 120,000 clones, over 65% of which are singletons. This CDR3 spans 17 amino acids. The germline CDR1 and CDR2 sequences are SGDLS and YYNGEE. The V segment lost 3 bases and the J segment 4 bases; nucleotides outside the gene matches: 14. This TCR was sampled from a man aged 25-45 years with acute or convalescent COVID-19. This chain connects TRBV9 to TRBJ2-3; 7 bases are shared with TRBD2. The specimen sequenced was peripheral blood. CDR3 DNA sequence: TGTGCCAGCAGCGGAAAGTCGGTGAGACTAGCTTCAGATACGCAGTATTTT. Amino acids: CASSGKSVRLASDTQYF. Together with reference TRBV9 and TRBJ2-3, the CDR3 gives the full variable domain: DSGVTQTPKHLITATGQRVTLRCSPRSGDLSVYWYQQSLDQGLQFLIQYYNGEERAKGNILERFSAQQFPDLHSELNLSSLELGDSALYFCASSGKSVRLASDTQYFGPGTRLTVL.